One and the same sample provided the 25 T cell receptor beta chains below, sequenced in a study of cytomegalovirus exposure and HLA in healthy donors. With 60 Vbeta and 13 Jbeta primers, the PCR was carried out. Sequenced by immunoSEQ multiplex PCR; TCRdb stores in-frame clones only, minus some. The sample has approximately 150,000 clones; roughly 85% are singletons. The sample taken for sequencing was PBMCs. These receptors came from a man between 35 and 55 years old in good health and CMV-seropositive.

This clone was counted only a few times. The rearrangement uses TRBV11-3 and TRBJ2-5; 10 bases line up with TRBD2. Germline V gives CDR1 SGHNT, CDR2 YENEEA. The length of the CDR3 is 17 residues. Trimming took 1 base from V and 4 from J; bases not matched to a gene: 9. CDR3: CASSLVRLAGVRETQYF. As DNA, the CDR3 is TGTGCCAGCAGCTTAGTTCGGCTAGCGGGAGTTCGAGAGACCCAGTACTTC.

The chain employs TRBV5-1 and TRBJ2-7; D remains ambiguous. The CDR3 runs 14 residues. From germline, CDR1 is SGHRS and CDR2 YFSETQ. V was clipped by 1 base and J by 7 bases, with 15 bases between them. CDR3: CASSLMTPLREQYF. Here the CDR3 DNA reads TGCGCCAGCAGCTTGATGACACCCCTACGAGAGCAGTACTTC.

V gene TRBV25-1 combines with J gene TRBJ1-2; maybe TRBD1 (6 bases). Trimming pared 5 bases from V and 8 bases from J, leaving 18 bases between. Germline V gives CDR1 MGHDK, CDR2 SYGVNS. This CDR3 comprises 14 residues. CDR3: CASSLGQGPGGYTF. The CDR3 DNA is TGTGCCAGCAGTCTTGGGCAGGGGCCGGGAGGCTACACCTTC.

The chain carries TRBV4-1 and TRBJ2-3, with 10 bases identical to TRBD2. Per germline, CDR1 MGHRA and CDR2 YSYEKL. This CDR3 has 15 amino acids. V shed 1 base, J shed 4 bases, and the junction held 2 bases outside the gene matches. The CDR3, as DNA: TGCGCCAGCAGCCAAGTACTAGCGGGACCAGATACGCAGTATTTT. Translated: CASSQVLAGPDTQYF.

The chain carries TRBV7-2 and TRBJ1-4, with 9 bases matching TRBD1. This CDR3 has 14 residues. Germline V gives CDR1 SGHTA, CDR2 FQGNSA. Trimming took 5 bases from V and 8 from J; bases not matched to a gene: 6. CDR3: CASSDRTGAEKLFF. The CDR3, as DNA: TGTGCCAGCAGCGACCGGACAGGGGCCGAAAAACTGTTTTTT.

The V and J genes are TRBV5-1 and TRBJ1-2; 8 positions match TRBD1. The CDR3 consists of 14 residues. Germline V gene data show CDR1 as SGHRS and CDR2 as YFSETQ. V shed 1 base, J shed 6 bases, and the junction held 5 bases outside the gene matches. CDR3 region: CASSLMTGEDGYTF. The CDR3 DNA reads as TGCGCCAGCAGCTTGATGACAGGGGAGGATGGCTACACCTTC.

The chain joins TRBV20-1 to TRBJ2-5, with no clear D. V shed 4 bases and J shed 3 bases, with 3 bases lying between them. Germline V gene lookup returns CDR1 DFQATT and CDR2 SNEGSKA (reference sequence). CDR3 size: 10 residues. CDR3 DNA: TGCAGTGCTATAAAAGAGACCCAGTACTTC. Translating gives CSAIKETQYF.

The V and J genes are TRBV5-1 and TRBJ1-4; 10 positions agree with TRBD1. J was trimmed by 6 bases and V by 4 bases; bases with no gene match: 6. The CDR3 has 15 residues. From germline, CDR1 is SGHRS and CDR2 YFSETQ. The CDR3 sequence is CASSPTGGQDEKLFF. DNA of the CDR3: TGCGCCAGCAGCCCGACAGGGGGCCAAGATGAAAAACTGTTTTTT.

This chain links TRBV6-1 with TRBJ2-3; D is possibly TRBD1 (5 bases). Germline CDR1 is MNHNS and CDR2 is SASEGT. The V gene lost 11 bases and the J gene lost 2 bases, with 17 bases spanning the gap. The CDR3 runs to 14 residues. The CDR3 nucleotides read TGTGCCCTTCGAAAGGGGCCGGACACAGATACGCAGTATTTT. Residues: CALRKGPDTDTQYF.

V and J are TRBV6-5 and TRBJ2-3; D ambiguous. The CDR3 contains 13 residues. The germline V gene has CDR1 MNHEY and CDR2 SVGAGI. The V gene lost 6 bases and the J gene lost 2 bases, with 9 bases spanning the gap. The CDR3 region has the DNA TGTGCCAGCAGCACCCGCTACACAGATACGCAGTATTTT. This encodes CASSTRYTDTQYF.

J is TRBJ1-5 and V is TRBV7-6; 8 positions agree with TRBD1. Germline V lookup: CDR1 SGHVS, CDR2 FNYEAQ. This CDR3 spans 13 amino acids. After removal of 4 bases from V and 6 bases from J, the junction contained 2 bases not matched to a gene. CDR3: CASSSDRGQPQHF. CDR3 DNA: TGTGCCAGCAGCTCAGACAGGGGTCAGCCCCAGCATTTT.

The chain joins TRBV11-2 to TRBJ2-7, with 8 bases fitting TRBD2. CDR1 is SGHAT, CDR2 FQNNGV, per germline. This CDR3 spans 13 amino acids. The V segment lost 4 bases and the J segment 7 bases; nucleotides outside the gene matches: 6. The CDR3 DNA reads TGTGCCAGCAGCTCGGGACTAGTATTGGAGCAGTACTTC. It translates to CASSSGLVLEQYF.

This clone was detected only once. The gene calls are TRBV4-1 and TRBJ2-5; TRBD2 might be the D (6 bases). The CDR3 runs 16 residues. Germline values: CDR1 MGHRA, CDR2 YSYEKL. The V end lost 4 bases, the J end lost 5 bases, and 20 bases lay between the germline ends. The CDR3 reads CASSLAWTGAGETQYF. CDR3 sequence (DNA): TGCGCCAGCAGCCTCGCTTGGACTGGGGCGGGGGAGACCCAGTACTTC.

The chain recombines TRBV7-9 with TRBJ2-1; 14 bases are a match to TRBD2. Trimming cost V 6 bases and J 4 bases; bases outside gene matches: 11. CDR1 and CDR2 (germline): SEHNR, FQNEAQ (reference sequence). The CDR3 sequence is 18 residues long. The CDR3 protein is CASSERLAGGPKYNEQFF. Written as DNA, the CDR3 is TGTGCCAGCAGTGAACGACTAGCGGGAGGGCCAAAGTACAATGAGCAGTTCTTC.

CDR3 in DNA: TGTGCCAGCAGCCGGGACAGGGGGAATGTTGGAACTGAAGCTTTCTTT. It yields the protein CASSRDRGNVGTEAFF. This rearrangement joins TRBV13 to TRBJ1-1, with 11 bases that match TRBD1. V gave up 5 bases and J gave up 5 bases; unmatched junction bases: 10. CDR3 length equals 16 residues. Per the germline V gene, CDR1 is PRHDT and CDR2 is FYEKMQ (reference sequence).

J is TRBJ1-2 and V is TRBV29-1, with 8 nucleotides matching TRBD1. This CDR3 is built from 18 residues. Germline V CDR1 and CDR2: SQVTM, ANQGSEA. The trim removed 4 bases at V and 0 bases at J, leaving 16 bases unmatched. The CDR3 sequence: CSVGVSRTGRYTNYGYTF. The CDR3 region has the DNA TGCAGCGTTGGGGTGAGTAGGACAGGGAGATATACTAACTATGGCTACACCTTC.

V and J are TRBV4-1 and TRBJ2-2; the match to TRBD1 covers 11 bases. The CDR3 extends over 18 amino acids. Germline CDR1 is MGHRA and CDR2 is YSYEKL. The J segment lost 0 bases and the V segment lost 2 bases, leaving 5 bases of the junction unmatched. In nucleotides, the CDR3 is TGCGCCAGCAGCCAACATGGACAGGGGGCGCCGAACACCGGGGAGCTGTTTTTT. Protein product: CASSQHGQGAPNTGELFF.

The chain combines TRBV25-1 with TRBJ2-5, with TRBD1 matching 7 bases. Trimming took 3 bases from V and 4 from J; bases not matched to a gene: 8. The CDR3 spans 15 residues. Germline lookup yields CDR1 MGHDK and CDR2 SYGVNS. CDR3 amino acids: CASSDPGTVRETQYF. CDR3 sequence (DNA): TGTGCCAGCAGTGATCCCGGGACAGTTCGAGAGACCCAGTACTTC. Using reference TRBV25-1 and TRBJ2-5 for the parts outside the CDR3, the full variable domain is EADIYQTPRYLVIGTGKKITLECSQTMGHDKMYWYQQDPGMELHLIHYSYGVNSTEKGDLSSESTVSRIRTEHFPLTLESARPSHTSQYLCASSDPGTVRETQYFGPGTRLLVL.

This clone has a single count. V and J are TRBV7-6 and TRBJ2-7; 8 nucleotides line up with TRBD2. Germline loops: CDR1 SGHVS, CDR2 FNYEAQ. V lost 4 bases and J lost 2; bases outside the gene matches: 1. The CDR3 covers 13 residues. The CDR3 coding sequence is TGTGCCAGCAGCTCCGGGGGGGCCTACGAGCAGTACTTC. Translating it yields CASSSGGAYEQYF. The whole variable domain, remainder taken from reference TRBV7-6 and TRBJ2-7, is GAGVSQSPRYKVTKRGQDVALRCDPISGHVSLYWYRQALGQGPEFLTYFNYEAQQDKSGLPNDRFSAERPEGSISTLTIQRTEQRDSAMYRCASSSGGAYEQYFGPGTRLTVT.

This clone has only a few counts. The rearrangement uses TRBV4-1 and TRBJ2-4; D might be TRBD2 (6 bases). The CDR3 loop spans 15 amino acids. Germline assignment: CDR1 MGHRA and CDR2 YSYEKL. V lost 1 base, J lost 12 bases, and 19 bases lay in between. CDR3 loop: CASSQVVGGGYSQYF. DNA for the CDR3: TGCGCCAGCAGCCAAGTAGTCGGGGGAGGCTACAGTCAGTACTTC.

The chain joins TRBV21-1 to TRBJ1-1; TRBD1, the table's D call, lacks a check against the DNA. TRBV21-1 is marked as a pseudogene. The CDR3 totals 15 residues. CDR3 in amino acids: CASTQPAGQGTEAFF. In DNA form, the CDR3 reads TGTGCCAGCACTCAGCCGGCCGGGCAGGGCACTGAAGCTTTCTTT.

The genes are TRBV10-3 and TRBJ1-4; D is undetermined. Trimming left V 0 bases short and J 3 bases short, with 8 bases between. The germline V gene has CDR1 ENHRY and CDR2 SYGVKD. This CDR3 contains 15 residues. As DNA, the CDR3 is TGTGCCATCAGTGAGTCGTCGGTGGCTAATGAAAAACTGTTTTTT. Protein: CAISESSVANEKLFF.

The chain employs TRBV28 and TRBJ2-2, with D possibly TRBD1 on 5 matching bases. V was trimmed by 6 bases and J by 6 bases, leaving 11 bases between them. CDR3 length equals 13 residues. Germline lookup yields CDR1 MDHEN and CDR2 SYDVKM. The CDR3 sequence is CASRSGLSGELFF. CDR3 nucleotide sequence: TGTGCCAGCAGATCAGGGTTGTCCGGGGAGCTGTTTTTT.

The chain links TRBV14 to TRBJ1-2; 9 bases match TRBD1. From germline, CDR1 is SGHDN and CDR2 FVKESK. This CDR3 region has 14 residues. V lost 3 bases to trimming and J lost 5 bases; unmatched junction nucleotides: 4. The CDR3 reads CASSQGTGRYGYTF. CDR3 nucleotide sequence: TGTGCCAGCAGCCAGGGGACAGGGAGGTATGGCTACACCTTC.

This chain links TRBV13 with TRBJ2-2, with TRBD2 identical over 8 bases. V shed 1 base and J 0 bases; nucleotides not matched to a gene: 7. CDR3 length: 18 residues. The germline CDR1 and CDR2 sequences are PRHDT and FYEKMQ (reference sequence). CDR3 in DNA: TGTGCCAGCAGCTTAGTCGTTGGACTAGCAGCGAACACCGGGGAGCTGTTTTTT. This sequence encodes CASSLVVGLAANTGELFF. The complete variable domain, with remaining parts taken from reference TRBV13 and TRBJ2-2, reads AAGVIQSPRHLIKEKRETATLKCYPIPRHDTVYWYQQGPGQDPQFLISFYEKMQSDKGSIPDRFSAQQFSDYHSELNMSSLELGDSALYFCASSLVVGLAANTGELFFGEGSRLTVL.